This passage covers 9 T cell receptor beta chains from one sample sequenced in a study of CXCR3-negative and CXCR3-positive naive CD8 T cells (dated by TCRdb to 2018 to 2020). TCRdb names NextSeq 550 as the instrument used. The Human TCR Profiling Kit (MiLaboratory) was used to make UMI-labeled 5' RACE TRB cDNA libraries. After the reads were reprocessed by TCRdb, one entry was made per CDR3 protein sequence, with no DNA. The sample table holds about 150,000 distinct CDR3 sequences. The ten biggest clones cover nearly 0.5% of the sample. These receptors have no known antigen. Overall results and qualifications from the work: TRB CDR3s from CXCR3-positive naive cells showed higher hydrophobicity (lower Kidera factor 4), lower energy, and higher strength and volume indices than CXCR3-negative naive cells.

Sample: naive CXCR3+ CD8+ T cells from blood. The sample's cell subset or site label, in plain terms: CD45RO-CCR7+CD27+CD95- naive CD8+ T cells expressing CXCR3 (TNR3+). These receptors were collected from a human donor in good health. Some clones in this sample may be carry-over from other donors' samples.

The chain joins TRBV5-4 to TRBJ1-1; lacking DNA, the TRBD1 call made by TCRdb goes unchecked. Germline CDR1 is SGHNT and CDR2 is YYREEE (reference sequence). The CDR3 extends over 15 amino acids. The chain's CDR3 is CASSLLTGGGGEAFF.

V gene TRBV7-9 combines with J gene TRBJ2-7. The CDR3 totals 14 residues. The germline gives CDR1 SEHNR, CDR2 FQNEAQ (reference sequence). The CDR3 loop reads CASSSGVGSYEQYF.

The rearrangement joins TRBV5-1 to TRBJ2-7; TCRdb designates TRBD1, a call that cannot be tested without DNA. The length of the CDR3 is 16 residues. The germline V gene has CDR1 SGHRS and CDR2 YFSETQ. CDR3: CASSPLRGEVSYEQYF. Together with reference TRBV5-1 and TRBJ2-7, the CDR3 gives the full variable domain: KAGVTQTPRYLIKTRGQQVTLSCSPISGHRSVSWYQQTPGQGLQFLFEYFSETQRNKGNFPGRFSGRQFSNSRSEMNVSTLELGDSALYLCASSPLRGEVSYEQYFGPGTRLTVT.

The chain couples TRBV28 to TRBJ2-2; TCRdb proposes TRBD1, but this gene call is untestable without DNA. In germline, CDR1 is MDHEN, CDR2 SYDVKM. This CDR3 has 15 amino acids. The chain's CDR3 is CASIWRGGRTGELFF.

The chain recombines TRBV29-1 with TRBJ2-7; the D call from TCRdb, TRBD2, cannot be confirmed without DNA. The germline CDR1 and CDR2 sequences are SQVTM and ANQGSEA. The CDR3 is 15 amino acids. The chain's CDR3 is CSVGGTGLATYEQYF.

The chain links TRBV7-9 to TRBJ2-3. The CDR3 is 15 amino acids. CDR1 and CDR2 (germline): SEHNR, FQNEAQ (reference sequence). CDR3 sequence: CASSPSWNLQNTQYF.

V gene TRBV29-1 combines with J gene TRBJ2-2. The CDR3 runs to 16 residues. Per the germline V gene, CDR1 is SQVTM and CDR2 is ANQGSEA. CDR3 loop: CSVEGYTGTNTGELFF.

The chain recombines TRBV7-9 with TRBJ2-1; as DNA is missing, the TRBD1 call by TCRdb cannot be tested. The CDR3 has 12 amino acids. Germline V gives CDR1 SEHNR, CDR2 FQNEAQ (reference sequence). This chain's CDR3 is CASSPGLERSFF.

The rearrangement joins TRBV7-3 to TRBJ2-1; TCRdb returns TRBD1, unconfirmable since there is no DNA. This CDR3 region has 15 residues. Germline assignment: CDR1 SGHTA and CDR2 FQGTGA. CDR3 protein: CASSSGTGTYNEQFF.